The present T cell receptor (beta chain) was sequenced within a study of OX40 agonist ivuxolimab in advanced cancers. Study-wide points: The 0.1-3.0 mg/kg partial responders had among the lowest clonal expansion.

With 1 base removed from V and 2 bases from J, the gap between germline ends came to 9 bases. The CDR3 contains 15 residues. In germline, CDR1 is LGHNA, CDR2 YSLEER. The protocol was immunoSEQ multiplex PCR, while the TCRdb copy is restricted to in-frame clones and leaves out a portion. Here the sample spans tens of thousands of clones, 85% to 95% being singletons. At cycle 4 day 1, cycle 7 day 1, and baseline, blood was sampled. Details on this clone: Its antigen remains unidentified.

Source: CD4+ or CD8+ T cells sorted from blood, taken in a trial of the OX40 agonist ivuxolimab. The receptor was isolated from an adult with an advanced solid tumor such as melanoma, head and neck, liver or kidney cancer. The chain recombines TRBV4-3 with TRBJ1-3; D is unresolved. Here the CDR3 reads CASSQGTGPGNTIYF. CDR3 bases: TGCGCCAGCAGCCAAGGCACCGGCCCTGGAAACACCATATATTTT.